These T cell receptor beta chains were read from a single sample in a study of cytomegalovirus exposure and HLA in healthy donors. TCRdb's copy holds only in-frame clones and misses some; the assay was immunoSEQ multiplex PCR. Here the sample spans fewer than 120,000 clones, about nine tenths being singletons. What was sequenced was PBMCs. These receptors were obtained from a young woman in good health and CMV-seronegative. The CDR3 runs from the conserved cysteine through the conserved F or W. The D gene is left open where the match is weak. Clone size is shown for a subset of rows, as once, few, many or a class of expanded clone.

TRBV11-2	NA	TRBJ1-2	NA	CASSNRVNPNYGYTF	TGTGCCAGCAGCAATAGAGTGAATCCCAACTATGGCTACACCTTC
TRBV4-2	NA	TRBJ2-7	TRBD1	CASSQVATGQGDHEQYF	TGTGCCAGCAGCCAAGTCGCCACAGGACAGGGGGACCACGAGCAGTACTTC
TRBV6-5	NA	TRBJ1-1	NA	CASGTGTEAFF	TGTGCCAGCGGAACGGGCACTGAAGCTTTCTTT
TRBV19	NA	TRBJ1-1	TRBD1	CASPDRDRTNTEAFF	TGTGCCAGTCCGGACCGGGACAGGACTAACACTGAAGCTTTCTTT
TRBV28	once	TRBJ2-7	NA	CASSLQQTFEQYF	TGTGCCAGCAGTTTACAGCAGACATTCGAGCAGTACTTC
TRBV5-6	NA	TRBJ2-4	TRBD2	CASSLMTSGRAKNIQYF	TGTGCCAGCAGTTTGATGACTAGCGGGCGAGCCAAAAACATTCAGTACTTC
TRBV10-3	NA	TRBJ1-1	TRBD1	CAISEPLQGGLNTEAFF	TGTGCCATCAGTGAGCCCCTACAGGGGGGCTTGAACACTGAAGCTTTCTTT
TRBV11-2	NA	TRBJ1-4	NA	CASSRLTTNEKLFF	TGTGCCAGCAGCCGACTTACAACTAATGAAAAACTGTTTTTT
TRBV27	NA	TRBJ2-5	TRBD2	CASSLRLAGETQYF	TGTGCCAGCAGTTTAAGACTAGCCGGGGAGACCCAGTACTTC
TRBV7-2	NA	TRBJ2-7	NA	CASSLAPGWPPTYEQYF	TGTGCCAGCAGCTTAGCCCCAGGTTGGCCACCCACCTACGAGCAGTACTTC
TRBV27	NA	TRBJ2-7	TRBD2	CASSPAGGEQYF	TGTGCCAGCAGTCCAGCGGGAGGCGAGCAGTACTTC
TRBV14	NA	TRBJ2-1	NA	CASSQGGETEQFF	TGTGCCAGCAGCCAAGGGGGGGAAACTGAGCAGTTCTTC
TRBV11-2	once	TRBJ2-7	TRBD1	CASSTLTDRVNYEQYF	TGTGCCAGCAGTACACTGACGGACAGGGTAAACTACGAGCAGTACTTC
TRBV30	NA	TRBJ1-5	NA	CAWSVGQDNQPQHF	TGTGCCTGGAGTGTGGGGCAGGACAATCAGCCCCAGCATTTT
TRBV6-5	once	TRBJ2-5	NA	CASTPGGNQETQYF	TGTGCCAGCACCCCTGGGGGGAATCAAGAGACCCAGTACTTC